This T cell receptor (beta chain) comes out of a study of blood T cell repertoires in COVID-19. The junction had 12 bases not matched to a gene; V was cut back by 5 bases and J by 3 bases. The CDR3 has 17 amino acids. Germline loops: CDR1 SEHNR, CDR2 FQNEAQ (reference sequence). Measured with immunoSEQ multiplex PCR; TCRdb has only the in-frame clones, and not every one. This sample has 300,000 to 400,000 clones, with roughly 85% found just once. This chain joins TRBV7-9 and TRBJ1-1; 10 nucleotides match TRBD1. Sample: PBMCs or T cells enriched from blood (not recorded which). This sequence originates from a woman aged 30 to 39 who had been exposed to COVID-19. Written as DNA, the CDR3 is TGTGCCAGCAGCCCGTCCCGGGACAGGGGAACGGACACTGAAGCTTTCTTT. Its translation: CASSPSRDRGTDTEAFF.